This TCR beta chain was sequenced in a study of blood T cell repertoires in COVID-19 (dated by TCRdb to 2020 to 2022). As for the study more broadly: Collaborator samples came from the United States, Italy and Spain and covered acute and convalescent phases of COVID-19. The prospective study material was composed of cDNA or gDNA derived from T cells, B-cell-depleted T cells, or PBMCs. Deeply sampled blood TCRbeta repertoires from subjects exposed to, actively infected with, or recovered from COVID-19 were included in the dataset. A freely available public database, intended as a resource for researchers studying the immune response to SARS-CoV-2, is where the repertoires were released. Samples came from the ongoing ImmuneRACE study (first 160 participants) plus 1,254 subjects from 6 global collaborators. Nearly every sample came with metadata listing a de-identified subject ID, COVID-19 status, age in years and sex. HLA class I and class II types, where available, came from metadata supplied by the sample provider rather than from assay-based typing. General conclusions and limits of the study: The quantity of clinical and demographic metadata differed by source and by participant and was supplied without curation.

Participants in the prospective study were enrolled through a virtual design, were aged roughly 18 to 95 years, and lived in about two dozen United States geographic areas. Cohort assignment in the prospective study relied on participant-reported clinical history from a screening survey and a study questionnaire. ImmuneRACE Cohort 3 recovered participants were defined by two consecutive negative NP/OP PCR tests, healthcare professional clearance, or symptom resolution. In the prospective study, mobile phlebotomists collected whole blood, serum and a nasopharyngeal or oropharyngeal swab from each participant. Participants in the prospective study had the option to provide additional blood draws and questionnaires over a 2-month period. Before DNA extraction, blood samples from the prospective study were shipped at room temperature or frozen. A word on this clone: The antigen it binds to is not known. No base quality values were provided; no much bigger clone lies one nucleotide off.

V is clipped by 2 bases and J by 1 base, and the sequence between their germline boundaries is 6 bases long. Taken from the germline V gene, the CDR1 and CDR2 loops are SGHRS and YFSETQ. The CDR3 sequence holds 13 residues, the cysteine and phenylalanine included. The only DNA kept is the CDR3, 39 bases in frame from the first base. TCRbeta CDR3 regions were amplified from genomic DNA using the immunoSEQ Assay, a bias-controlled multiplex PCR. Per the authors' processing: The number of nucleated cells in each sample was estimated by amplification of reference gene primers within the assay. To quantify the absolute abundance of each unique TCRbeta CDR3 rearrangement, sequence reads were collapsed and filtered. For each sample, productive Simpson clonality was calculated by taking the square root of Simpson's diversity index across productive rearrangements. The clones in this table, taken by TCRdb from immuneACCESS, are in-frame only. Not every clone is retained; where verified, under half of the shortfall comes from an unresolved V gene, and the cause of the rest is unknown. That table supplies the V and J calls and clone size; D and trimming were determined from the DNA. Here the sample has fewer than 500,000 clones; about nine tenths occur a single time. About 0.65% of the sample rests with the top ten.

The V and J genes are TRBV5-1 and TRBJ1-2; the D gene cannot be named for sure. This clonotype was obtained from a woman under 30 who had recovered from COVID-19. Sequencing used PBMCs or T cells enriched from blood (not recorded which). The sequenced DNA is TGCGCCAGCAGCTTCGAGGATAACTATGGCTACACCTTC. Its product reads: CASSFEDNYGYTF. The full variable domain, with segments outside the CDR3 supplied by the reference TRBV5-1 and TRBJ1-2 proteins, appears as KAGVTQTPRYLIKTRGQQVTLSCSPISGHRSVSWYQQTPGQGLQFLFEYFSETQRNKGNFPGRFSGRQFSNSRSEMNVSTLELGDSALYLCASSFEDNYGYTFGSGTRLTVV.